The 32 T cell receptor beta chains reported below all come from one sample, sequenced in a study of T cells in Graves' hyperthyroidism and ophthalmopathy. The TCR beta CDR3 regions underwent amplification using RNA transcripts as the source. TCR CDR3 underwent first-round RT-PCR with the HTBI primer set. One entry per CDR3 protein results from TCRdb running MiXCR on the multiplex PCR reads. The sample includes about 500,000 distinct CDR3 sequences, approximately 16% of them seen just once. Sequencing used blood. The receptor set was obtained from a woman aged 25 to 39 with Graves' ophthalmopathy.

This clonotype was picked up many times. The J gene is TRBJ2-2, the V gene TRBV18; D remains ambiguous. This CDR3 has 16 residues. Germline-derived CDR1 and CDR2 are KGHSH and LQKENI. Trimming stripped 4 bases from V and 0 bases from J, with 12 bases between. The DNA of the CDR3 is TGTGCCAGCTCACACCGCTCCTCCACGAACACCGGGGAGCTGTTTTTT. This gives the protein CASSHRSSTNTGELFF.

The J gene is TRBJ2-3, the V gene TRBV4-3; D remains unclear. CDR3 size: 15 residues. V shed 1 base and J shed 4 bases, with 12 bases lying between them. CDR1 is LGHNA, CDR2 YSLEER, per germline. The CDR3 sequence is CASSQVGGKADTQYF. The CDR3 bases are TGCGCCAGCAGCCAAGTCGGTGGTAAGGCAGATACGCAGTATTTT.

This clonotype showed up many times. The chain links TRBV30 to TRBJ1-2; D possibly corresponds to TRBD1 (5 bases). Germline assignment: CDR1 GTSNPN and CDR2 SVGIG (reference sequence). The CDR3 extends over 14 amino acids. V dropped 3 bases and J dropped 4 bases, with 15 bases sitting between them. CDR3 amino acids: CAWRVSGRIYGYTF. The CDR3 coding sequence is TGTGCCTGGAGGGTTTCGGGACGCATCTATGGCTACACCTTC. The full variable domain, with the rest looked up from reference TRBV30 and TRBJ1-2, is SQTIHQWPATLVQPVGSPLSLECTVEGTSNPNLYWYRQAAGRGLQLLFYSVGIGQISSEVPQNLSASRPQDRQFILSSKKLLLSDSGFYLCAWRVSGRIYGYTFGSGTRLTVV.

This clonotype was observed many times. The chain links TRBV9 to TRBJ2-7; 9 bases match TRBD2. There are 15 residues in the CDR3. Germline lookup yields CDR1 SGDLS and CDR2 YYNGEE. V lost 0 bases, J lost 4 bases, and 5 bases stayed unmatched. This CDR3 is CASSVGVSGSYEQYF. DNA for the CDR3: TGTGCCAGCAGCGTAGGGGTTAGCGGGAGTTACGAGCAGTACTTC.

This clonotype was seen many times. The chain uses TRBV28 and TRBJ1-4, with 8 bases identical to TRBD1. The germline V gene has CDR1 MDHEN and CDR2 SYDVKM. The length of the CDR3 is 12 residues. Unmatched junction bases numbered 3, after V lost 10 bases and J lost 5 bases. DNA of the CDR3: TGTGCCATCCAGGGGGCGAATGAAAAACTGTTTTTT. This translates into CAIQGANEKLFF.

The table lists this clonotype with a few counts. J is TRBJ2-7 and V is TRBV28; D unresolved. Germline CDR1 MDHEN, CDR2 SYDVKM. V gave up 6 bases and J gave up 5 bases, with 14 bases separating them. The CDR3 is 13 residues long. Here the CDR3 reads CASRTQAPHEQYF. The CDR3 bases are TGTGCCAGCAGAACTCAAGCGCCCCACGAGCAGTACTTC.

This clonotype occurred many times. The chain has TRBV5-1 and TRBJ2-7; the match to TRBD2 covers 11 bases. In germline, CDR1 is SGHRS, CDR2 YFSETQ. CDR3 length: 18 residues. V was clipped by 0 bases and J by 6 bases; unmatched bases: 14. For the CDR3, the DNA is TGCGCCAGCAGCTTGGCATCGGTGGTAGCGGGAGGGCTTGCCGAGCAGTACTTC. Protein sequence: CASSLASVVAGGLAEQYF.

This clonotype was detected a few times. This chain joins TRBV12-3 or TRBV12-4 and TRBJ2-1; 12 bases agree with TRBD2. Trimming at V came to 6 bases and at J to 8 bases, leaving 8 bases not matched to a gene. This CDR3 is 15 amino acids long. Here the CDR3 DNA reads TGTGCCAGCAGCGGACTAGCGGGATTGGTTGATGAGCAGTTCTTC. This translates into CASSGLAGLVDEQFF.

This clonotype was detected ten times or more. The chain recombines TRBV28 with TRBJ2-2; 8 nucleotides agree with TRBD2. CDR1 is MDHEN and CDR2 is SYDVKM in the germline V gene. CDR3 size: 14 residues. V shed 6 bases, J shed 4 bases, and the junction held 4 bases outside the gene matches. The CDR3 reads CASRPGGATGELFF. DNA of the CDR3: TGTGCCAGCAGGCCGGGAGGGGCCACCGGGGAGCTGTTTTTT.

This clonotype was seen a few times. This chain joins TRBV5-6 and TRBJ1-4; the D gene is possibly TRBD1 (5 bases). V was trimmed by 4 bases and J by 7 bases, leaving 14 bases between them. Per germline, CDR1 SGHDT and CDR2 YYEEEE. The CDR3 is made up of 14 amino acids. As DNA, the CDR3 is TGTGCCAGCAGCCCCCAGGGTCGCGGTGAAAAACTGTTTTTT. It yields the protein CASSPQGRGEKLFF. Supplemented by reference TRBV5-6 and TRBJ1-4, the full variable domain reads DAGVTQSPTHLIKTRGQQVTLRCSPKSGHDTVSWYQQALGQGPQFIFQYYEEEERQRGNFPDRFSGHQFPNYSSELNVNALLLGDSALYLCASSPQGRGEKLFFGSGTQLSVL.

This clonotype was found many times. V usage is TRBV30 and J usage is TRBJ1-5; no reliable D call. Germline lookup yields CDR1 GTSNPN and CDR2 SVGIG (reference sequence). Deletions cut 2 bases from V and 3 bases from J, with 20 bases between. The CDR3 runs to 17 residues. Written as DNA, the CDR3 is TGTGCCTGGAGTCGAACAGCTTTAGCAATTGACAATCAGCCCCAGCATTTT. Translated: CAWSRTALAIDNQPQHF. Based on the CDR3 plus reference TRBV30 and TRBJ1-5, the full variable domain is SQTIHQWPATLVQPVGSPLSLECTVEGTSNPNLYWYRQAAGRGLQLLFYSVGIGQISSEVPQNLSASRPQDRQFILSSKKLLLSDSGFYLCAWSRTALAIDNQPQHFGDGTRLSIL.

This clonotype was found many times. The V call is TRBV20-1, the J call TRBJ2-7; D gene unclear. Germline V CDR1 and CDR2: DFQATT, SNEGSKA (reference sequence). The CDR3 is made up of 14 amino acids. V was shortened by 1 base and J by 2 bases, with 12 bases between the two germline ends. The CDR3 DNA follows: TGCAGTGCTAGAGTCCCAGGATCTACCTACGAGCAGTACTTC. Translating it yields CSARVPGSTYEQYF.

This clonotype was counted a few times. The chain's CDR3 is CASSFNGQGGPDEQYF. The CDR3 DNA reads as TGTGCCAGCTCCTTTAATGGACAGGGCGGACCGGACGAGCAGTACTTC. The chain uses TRBV6-1 and TRBJ2-7, with TRBD1 matching 8 bases. CDR1 and CDR2 from the germline V gene are MNHNS and SASEGT. V lost 8 bases and J lost 5; bases outside the gene matches: 17. The CDR3 has 16 residues.

The sample holds a few counts of this clonotype. The J gene is TRBJ1-2, the V gene TRBV5-1; the D is unclear. The V gene lost 4 bases and the J gene lost 4 bases, with 20 bases spanning the gap. The CDR3 covers 16 residues. The V gene's germline CDR1 is SGHRS and CDR2 YFSETQ. The CDR3 sequence: CASSNNLERSLYGYTF. The DNA of the CDR3 is TGCGCCAGCAGCAACAACCTCGAGAGGAGCCTCTATGGCTACACCTTC.

The CDR3: CASSYRAGELFF. The CDR3 DNA reads TGTGCCAGCAGTTACAGGGCTGGGGAGCTGTTTTTT. The V call is TRBV2, the J call TRBJ2-2, with D tentatively TRBD1 (6 bases). V lost 5 bases, J lost 8 bases, and 9 bases lay in between. Germline lookup yields CDR1 SNHLY and CDR2 FYNNEI. The CDR3 extends over 12 amino acids.

The genes are TRBV6-5 and TRBJ1-6; D gene uncertain. V gave up 7 bases and J gave up 10 bases, with 20 bases separating them. This CDR3 contains 15 residues. Germline V CDR1 and CDR2: MNHEY, SVGAGI. The CDR3 DNA reads as TGTGCCAGCACCCTCGAACCAGGTGCCGCATCACCCCTCCACTTT. Its translation is CASTLEPGAASPLHF.

This sequence joins TRBV11-2 and TRBJ2-1, with 7 bases fitting TRBD2. The germline V gene encodes CDR1 SGHAT and CDR2 FQNNGV. This CDR3 is 14 amino acids long. J gave up 10 bases and V 3 bases, and 9 bases lay outside the gene matches. CDR3: CASSFAGEFREQFF. DNA for the CDR3: TGTGCCAGCAGCTTTGCGGGGGAGTTTAGAGAGCAGTTCTTC.

The chain joins TRBV6-2 or TRBV6-3 to TRBJ2-5, with D possibly TRBD1 on 5 matching bases. V lost 6 bases to trimming and J lost 2 bases, with 10 bases between them. Germline assignment: CDR1 MNHEY and CDR2 SVGEGT. CDR3 length: 13 amino acids. CDR3 in DNA: TGTGCCAGCAGAACGGACAAGCAAGAGACCCAGTACTTC. Amino acids: CASRTDKQETQYF.

This clonotype was seen ten or more times. This chain joins TRBV27 and TRBJ2-3; 8 bases agree with TRBD2. This CDR3 is 15 amino acids long. Germline trimming cut 0 bases from V and 5 bases from J; bases unmatched to any gene: 4. Germline V gene lookup returns CDR1 MNHEY and CDR2 SMNVEV (reference sequence). CDR3 DNA sequence: TGTGCCAGCAGTTTATCCTCCAGCGGGAGAGATACGCAGTATTTT. Protein sequence: CASSLSSSGRDTQYF.

This clonotype was picked up a small number of times. The rearrangement uses TRBV24-1 and TRBJ2-3; D may match TRBD1 or TRBD2 (6 bases each). V gave up 3 bases and J gave up 2 bases, with 17 bases separating them. Germline CDR1 KGHDR, CDR2 SFDVKD. This CDR3 region has 17 residues. CDR3 nucleotide sequence: TGTGCCACCAGTGATACATTCTCAAGGGGGGCCACAGATACGCAGTATTTT. This gives the protein CATSDTFSRGATDTQYF.

Only a few counts were recorded for this clonotype. This chain joins TRBV5-1 and TRBJ1-2, with 8 bases identical to TRBD1. Germline lookup yields CDR1 SGHRS and CDR2 YFSETQ. The CDR3 spans 14 residues. The junction had 6 bases not matched to a gene; V was cut back by 4 bases and J by 4 bases. CDR3 sequence reads: CASSLTGEPYGYTF. CDR3 coding DNA: TGCGCCAGCAGCCTGACAGGGGAACCCTATGGCTACACCTTC.

This clonotype has just a few counts. The CDR3 sequence: CASSPPDRGSPLHF. Here the CDR3 DNA reads TGTGCCAGCAGCCCCCCCGACAGGGGTTCACCCCTCCACTTT. The V and J genes are TRBV7-9 and TRBJ1-6; 8 bases align to TRBD1. This CDR3 is built from 14 residues. V trimming: 5 bases; J trimming: 9 bases; junction bases outside the gene matches: 6. CDR1 SEHNR and CDR2 FQNEAQ come from the germline V gene (reference sequence).

The chain links TRBV7-9 to TRBJ2-5; perhaps TRBD2 as D (6 bases). This CDR3 is 16 amino acids long. From germline, CDR1 is SEHNR and CDR2 FQNEAQ (reference sequence). The V end lost 5 bases, the J end lost 1 base, and 17 bases lay between the germline ends. CDR3 in amino acids: CASSQPDLGGQETQYF. DNA of the CDR3: TGTGCCAGCAGCCAACCTGACCTGGGGGGCCAAGAGACCCAGTACTTC. The whole variable domain, filled in from reference TRBV7-9 and TRBJ2-5, reads DTGVSQNPRHKITKRGQNVTFRCDPISEHNRLYWYRQTLGQGPEFLTYFQNEAQLEKSRLLSDRFSAERPKGSFSTLEIQRTEQGDSAMYLCASSQPDLGGQETQYFGPGTRLLVL.

The CDR3 sequence is CASSQDQGRNQPQHF. CDR3 in DNA: TGCGCCAGCAGCCAAGATCAAGGACGGAATCAGCCCCAGCATTTT. The chain joins TRBV4-3 to TRBJ1-5; D remains unclear. Germline V lookup: CDR1 LGHNA, CDR2 YSLEER. CDR3 length equals 15 residues. Trimming took off 0 bases at V and 4 bases at J, with 10 bases between the two ends.

This clonotype was detected ten times or more. This chain joins TRBV6-2 or TRBV6-3 and TRBJ2-1; no reliable D call. CDR1 MNHEY and CDR2 SVGEGT come from the germline V gene. The length of the CDR3 is 11 residues. V was shortened by 2 bases and J by 7 bases, with 3 bases between the two germline ends. CDR3 amino acids: CASSYPNEQFF. The CDR3 DNA reads TGTGCCAGCAGTTACCCTAATGAGCAGTTCTTC.

The chain combines TRBV24-1 with TRBJ2-6; D remains unclear. V lost 5 bases and J lost 0, with 4 bases in between. The germline CDR1 and CDR2 sequences are KGHDR and SFDVKD. The CDR3 is made up of 14 amino acids. This chain's CDR3 is CATSVSSGANVLTF. The CDR3 DNA reads as TGTGCCACCAGTGTAAGCTCTGGGGCCAACGTCCTGACTTTC.

This clonotype was detected many times. The V call is TRBV20-1, the J call TRBJ1-5; D is possibly TRBD1 (5 bases). This CDR3 has 17 amino acids. V was cut by 2 bases and J by 0 bases, with 17 bases left in between. Germline CDR1 and CDR2: DFQATT and SNEGSKA (reference sequence). CDR3 amino acids: CSARSNAGDYSNQPQHF. The CDR3 DNA sequence: TGCAGTGCTAGATCTAACGCGGGGGACTATAGCAATCAGCCCCAGCATTTT.

This clonotype was seen ten or more times. V usage is TRBV5-1 and J usage is TRBJ1-1; D ambiguous. CDR3 length: 13 amino acids. V lost 0 bases, J lost 3 bases, and 6 bases lay in between. CDR1 is SGHRS and CDR2 is YFSETQ in the germline V gene. The DNA for the CDR3 is TGCGCCAGCAGCTTGGGAGCAGACACTGAAGCTTTCTTT. It encodes CASSLGADTEAFF.

This clonotype appeared a few times. The CDR3 sequence is CASRRDSRGGTIYF. CDR3 in DNA: TGTGCCAGCAGGAGGGACAGTCGTGGAGGCACCATATATTTT. V is TRBV6-1 and J is TRBJ1-3; 7 bases match TRBD1. Germline values: CDR1 MNHNS, CDR2 SASEGT. Germline trimming cut 6 bases from V and 9 bases from J; bases unmatched to any gene: 11. The CDR3 runs to 14 residues.

J is TRBJ2-7 and V is TRBV28, with 11 bases that match TRBD1. CDR1 and CDR2 from the germline V gene are MDHEN and SYDVKM. V lost 6 bases, J lost 3 bases, and 10 bases stayed unmatched. The CDR3 contains 16 residues. CDR3 sequence: CASSSRPGTGGYEQYF. Written as DNA, the CDR3 is TGTGCCAGCAGCTCACGACCCGGGACAGGGGGCTACGAGCAGTACTTC.

This chain connects TRBV28 to TRBJ1-2; no firm D call. The CDR3 consists of 14 residues. The germline V gene encodes CDR1 MDHEN and CDR2 SYDVKM. Deletions cut 1 base from V and 8 bases from J, with 14 bases between. CDR3 sequence: CASSLYPSEEGYTF. For the CDR3, the DNA is TGTGCCAGCAGTTTATATCCCTCGGAGGAGGGCTACACCTTC.

The genes are TRBV2 and TRBJ1-2, with D perhaps matching TRBD1 (5 bases). Deletions cut 4 bases from V and 2 bases from J, with 8 bases between. CDR3 size: 13 residues. CDR1 and CDR2 from the germline V gene are SNHLY and FYNNEI. This CDR3 is CASSGAGNYGYTF. In nucleotides, the CDR3 is TGTGCCAGCAGTGGGGCAGGGAACTATGGCTACACCTTC. Complete variable domain (other parts from reference TRBV2 and TRBJ1-2): EPEVTQTPSHQVTQMGQEVILRCVPISNHLYFYWYRQILGQKVEFLVSFYNNEISEKSEIFDDQFSVERPDGSNFTLKIRSTKLEDSAMYFCASSGAGNYGYTFGSGTRLTVV.